The rows below give T cell receptor beta chains drawn from one sample of a study of regulatory T cells in long-lasting Graves disease. TCRdb independently ran MiXCR on the multiplex PCR reads; one entry per CDR3 protein. Among around 400,000 distinct CDR3 sequences, around 16% were seen once, and the ten largest hold about 8.3%. These data were also filed under a second study, of T cells in Graves' hyperthyroidism and ophthalmopathy.

Sequenced here: peripheral blood mononuclear cells (PBMCs), sampled at new diagnosis, from a patient treated with antithyroid drugs. All receptors derive from a woman in her thirties or forties with Graves disease. Each CDR3 is given with its conserved first and last residue. Fields, in order: J gene, V gene, D gene, clone size, CDR3 DNA, CDR3 protein. D genes are given only for firm matches. The size entry is marked missing in some rows and otherwise reads once, few, many or a size class.

j_gene: TRBJ1-4; v_gene: TRBV12-3/TRBV12-4; d_gene: TRBD1; abundance: many; CDR3nt: TGTGCCAGCAGTTTCGGGACAGGGGGCGGTGAAAAACTGTTTTTT; CDR3aa: CASSFGTGGGEKLFF
j_gene: TRBJ2-2; v_gene: TRBV20-1; d_gene: .; abundance: .; CDR3nt: TGCAGTGCTAGACCCCAAATAAGCAGGGGGGGGGGAACCGGGGAGCTGTTTTTT; CDR3aa: CSARPQISRGGGTGELFF
j_gene: TRBJ2-7; v_gene: TRBV27; d_gene: .; abundance: many; CDR3nt: TGTGCCAGCAGTTCCCCTCGGGACCAAACCTACGAGCAGTACTTC; CDR3aa: CASSSPRDQTYEQYF
j_gene: TRBJ2-6; v_gene: TRBV5-1; d_gene: .; abundance: .; CDR3nt: TGCGCCAGCATGCAGACCCCATCTGGGGCCAACGTCCTGACTTTC; CDR3aa: CASMQTPSGANVLTF
j_gene: TRBJ2-7; v_gene: TRBV2; d_gene: .; abundance: many; CDR3nt: TGTGCCAGCAGTCGCCAGGGCTTCGGGAACGAGCAGTACTTC; CDR3aa: CASSRQGFGNEQYF
j_gene: TRBJ1-2; v_gene: TRBV30; d_gene: .; abundance: many; CDR3nt: TGTGCCTGGTACAGAGGCGTCAACTATGGCTACACCTTC; CDR3aa: CAWYRGVNYGYTF
j_gene: TRBJ2-1; v_gene: TRBV5-5; d_gene: .; abundance: many; CDR3nt: TGTGCCAGCAGCTTGTGGGGCGACAATGAGCAGTTCTTC; CDR3aa: CASSLWGDNEQFF
j_gene: TRBJ2-1; v_gene: TRBV12-3/TRBV12-4; d_gene: .; abundance: many; CDR3nt: TGTGCCAGCACCTTGGAGGGACGCGGTGAGCAGTTCTTC; CDR3aa: CASTLEGRGEQFF
j_gene: TRBJ1-1; v_gene: TRBV30; d_gene: TRBD1; abundance: many; CDR3nt: TGTGCCTGGAGTGTAGGGGGCCAAACTGAAGCTTTCTTT; CDR3aa: CAWSVGGQTEAFF
j_gene: TRBJ2-2; v_gene: TRBV7-9; d_gene: .; abundance: few; CDR3nt: TGTGCCAGCAGCGCCCTCGGGAACACCGGGGAGCTGTTTTTT; CDR3aa: CASSALGNTGELFF
j_gene: TRBJ1-1; v_gene: TRBV12-3/TRBV12-4; d_gene: .; abundance: medium-sized; CDR3nt: TGTGCCAGCAGTTTTACCGACGGGACTGAAGCTTTCTTT; CDR3aa: CASSFTDGTEAFF
j_gene: TRBJ2-1; v_gene: TRBV4-2; d_gene: .; abundance: .; CDR3nt: TGTGCCAGCAGCCAAGGGGGAGTTGCCGAGGGCTCCTACAATGAGCAGTTCTTC; CDR3aa: CASSQGGVAEGSYNEQFF
j_gene: TRBJ1-1; v_gene: TRBV3-1; d_gene: .; abundance: .; CDR3nt: TGTGCCAGCAGCCTAGTTTTGGTAGGGAAGACTGAAGCTTTCTTT; CDR3aa: CASSLVLVGKTEAFF
j_gene: TRBJ1-6; v_gene: TRBV11-3; d_gene: .; abundance: many; CDR3nt: TGTGCCAGCAGCTTTTCGGCAGAGAATTCACCCCTCCACTTT; CDR3aa: CASSFSAENSPLHF
j_gene: TRBJ1-1; v_gene: TRBV18; d_gene: TRBD1; abundance: many; CDR3nt: TGTGCCAGCTCACCGTGGACAGGTAATATGAACACTGAAGCTTTCTTT; CDR3aa: CASSPWTGNMNTEAFF
j_gene: TRBJ1-1; v_gene: TRBV6-1; d_gene: .; abundance: many; CDR3nt: TGTGCCAGCAGTGAAACCCCGGGCCGGGGGAACACTGAAGCTTTCTTT; CDR3aa: CASSETPGRGNTEAFF
j_gene: TRBJ2-1; v_gene: TRBV11-2; d_gene: .; abundance: many; CDR3nt: TGTGCCAGCAGCTTAGGGTCCACCATGGCCCCCTACAATGAGCAGTTCTTC; CDR3aa: CASSLGSTMAPYNEQFF
j_gene: TRBJ2-5; v_gene: TRBV25-1; d_gene: .; abundance: .; CDR3nt: TGTGCCAGCAGTGAGTCTGGTTTGTCTTACCAAGAGACCCAGTACTTC; CDR3aa: CASSESGLSYQETQYF
j_gene: TRBJ2-1; v_gene: TRBV15; d_gene: .; abundance: .; CDR3nt: TGTGCCACCAGCGAGAGGGTTTCCTACAATGAGCAGTTCTTC; CDR3aa: CATSERVSYNEQFF
j_gene: TRBJ2-3; v_gene: TRBV14; d_gene: .; abundance: many; CDR3nt: TGTGCCAGCAGCAGCCAAGCCTTGGGTACAGATACGCAGTATTTT; CDR3aa: CASSSQALGTDTQYF
j_gene: TRBJ2-5; v_gene: TRBV12-5; d_gene: .; abundance: many; CDR3nt: TGTGCTAGTGGCCCGTCGCTGCCAGAGACCCAGTACTTC; CDR3aa: CASGPSLPETQYF
j_gene: TRBJ2-7; v_gene: TRBV28; d_gene: TRBD1; abundance: few; CDR3nt: TGTGCCAGCAGAGGACAGGGGGCGTCCGAGCAGTACTTC; CDR3aa: CASRGQGASEQYF
j_gene: TRBJ2-1; v_gene: TRBV6-9; d_gene: .; abundance: many; CDR3nt: TGTGCCAGCAGTTACCCTACCGAGGGGAGAACCTACAATGAGCAGTTCTTC; CDR3aa: CASSYPTEGRTYNEQFF
j_gene: TRBJ2-7; v_gene: TRBV12-3/TRBV12-4; d_gene: TRBD2; abundance: many; CDR3nt: TGTGCCAGCAGAGACGGCGGGACTAGCGGGAGGAGGGACTCCTACGAGCAGTACTTC; CDR3aa: CASRDGGTSGRRDSYEQYF
j_gene: TRBJ2-1; v_gene: TRBV6-2/TRBV6-3; d_gene: TRBD2; abundance: once; CDR3nt: TGTGCCAGCAGTTTACTAGCGGGAGGGCTCAATGAGCAGTTCTTC; CDR3aa: CASSLLAGGLNEQFF
j_gene: TRBJ2-3; v_gene: TRBV12-3/TRBV12-4; d_gene: .; abundance: many; CDR3nt: TGTGCCAGCAGTTTGTCGGGATTCACAGGAGATACGCAGTATTTT; CDR3aa: CASSLSGFTGDTQYF
j_gene: TRBJ1-4; v_gene: TRBV11-3; d_gene: .; abundance: many; CDR3nt: TGTGCCAGCAGCATCGGACCAGGTGAAAAACTGTTTTTT; CDR3aa: CASSIGPGEKLFF
j_gene: TRBJ2-3; v_gene: TRBV13; d_gene: TRBD1; abundance: .; CDR3nt: TGTGCCAGCAGCTTAAAAGTGGGACAGGGGCCCTCGGGGGCCCTTAGCACAGATACGCAGTATTTT; CDR3aa: CASSLKVGQGPSGALSTDTQYF
j_gene: TRBJ2-2; v_gene: TRBV18; d_gene: .; abundance: .; CDR3nt: TGTGCCAGCTCATCGGGACTCTTAGCGAACACCGGGGAGCTGTTTTTT; CDR3aa: CASSSGLLANTGELFF
j_gene: TRBJ2-7; v_gene: TRBV12-3/TRBV12-4; d_gene: .; abundance: many; CDR3nt: TGTGCCAGCAGTTTAGGAACTACACAGCAGTACTTC; CDR3aa: CASSLGTTQQYF
j_gene: TRBJ2-5; v_gene: TRBV27; d_gene: TRBD2; abundance: .; CDR3nt: TGTGCCAGCAGTTTATCGACTAGCGGGAGGCGCTGGGAGACCCAGTACTTC; CDR3aa: CASSLSTSGRRWETQYF
j_gene: TRBJ1-2; v_gene: TRBV13; d_gene: .; abundance: .; CDR3nt: TGTGCCAGCAGCTTCTCCGACAGGACCTATGGCTACACCTTC; CDR3aa: CASSFSDRTYGYTF
j_gene: TRBJ1-5; v_gene: TRBV7-2; d_gene: TRBD1; abundance: many; CDR3nt: TGTGCCAGCAGCTTAGGGACAGGGAATAAGCATTTT; CDR3aa: CASSLGTGNKHF
j_gene: TRBJ2-1; v_gene: TRBV20-1; d_gene: TRBD2; abundance: many; CDR3nt: TGCAGTGCTAATCTAGCGGGAGTGGGCGATGAGCAGTTCTTC; CDR3aa: CSANLAGVGDEQFF
j_gene: TRBJ2-7; v_gene: TRBV11-3; d_gene: TRBD1; abundance: few; CDR3nt: TGTGCCAGCAGCCAGGGGGCAGAGGACGAGCAGTACTTC; CDR3aa: CASSQGAEDEQYF
j_gene: TRBJ1-5; v_gene: TRBV19; d_gene: .; abundance: many; CDR3nt: TGTGCCAGTAGTACGGCCCACAATCAGCCCCAGCATTTT; CDR3aa: CASSTAHNQPQHF
j_gene: TRBJ1-2; v_gene: TRBV30; d_gene: .; abundance: few; CDR3nt: TGTGCCTGGAGCACCAATGGCTACACCTTC; CDR3aa: CAWSTNGYTF
j_gene: TRBJ2-7; v_gene: TRBV12-3/TRBV12-4; d_gene: TRBD2; abundance: many; CDR3nt: TGTGCCAGCAGCCTAGCGGAGTCTGGCTACGAGCAGTACTTC; CDR3aa: CASSLAESGYEQYF